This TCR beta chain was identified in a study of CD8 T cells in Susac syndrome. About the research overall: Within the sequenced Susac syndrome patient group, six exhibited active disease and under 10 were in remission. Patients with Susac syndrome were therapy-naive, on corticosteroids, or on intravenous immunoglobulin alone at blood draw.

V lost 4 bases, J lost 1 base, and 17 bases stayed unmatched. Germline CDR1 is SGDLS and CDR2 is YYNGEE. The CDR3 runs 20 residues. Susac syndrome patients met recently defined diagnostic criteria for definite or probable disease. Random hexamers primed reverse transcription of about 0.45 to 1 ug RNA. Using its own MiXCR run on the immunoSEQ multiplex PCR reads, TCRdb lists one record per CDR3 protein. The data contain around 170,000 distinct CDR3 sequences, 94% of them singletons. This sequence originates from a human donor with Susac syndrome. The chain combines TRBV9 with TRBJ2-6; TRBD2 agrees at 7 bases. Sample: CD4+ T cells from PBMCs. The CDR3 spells CASSSSSGVLPLSGANVLTF. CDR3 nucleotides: TGTGCCAGCAGCTCCTCAAGCGGGGTCCTCCCCTTATCTGGGGCCAACGTCCTGACTTTC.